This T cell receptor beta chain stems from a study of blood T cell repertoires in COVID-19. Assay: immunoSEQ multiplex PCR; the TCRdb copy retains only in-frame clones and omits some. This sample yields around 110,000 clones, of which less than 90% are seen a single time; approximately 2.3% belongs to the top ten. Germline trimming cut 6 bases from V and 5 bases from J; bases unmatched to any gene: 4. Germline V CDR1 and CDR2: SNHLY, FYNNEI. The CDR3 spans 14 residues. The chain has TRBV2 and TRBJ2-1, with 10 bases aligning to TRBD1. Source material: peripheral blood. The receptor was isolated from a man aged 30 to 39 with acute or convalescent COVID-19. The CDR3 sequence is CASRPGQGNNEQFF. In DNA form, the CDR3 reads TGTGCCAGCAGACCGGGACAGGGGAACAATGAGCAGTTCTTC.